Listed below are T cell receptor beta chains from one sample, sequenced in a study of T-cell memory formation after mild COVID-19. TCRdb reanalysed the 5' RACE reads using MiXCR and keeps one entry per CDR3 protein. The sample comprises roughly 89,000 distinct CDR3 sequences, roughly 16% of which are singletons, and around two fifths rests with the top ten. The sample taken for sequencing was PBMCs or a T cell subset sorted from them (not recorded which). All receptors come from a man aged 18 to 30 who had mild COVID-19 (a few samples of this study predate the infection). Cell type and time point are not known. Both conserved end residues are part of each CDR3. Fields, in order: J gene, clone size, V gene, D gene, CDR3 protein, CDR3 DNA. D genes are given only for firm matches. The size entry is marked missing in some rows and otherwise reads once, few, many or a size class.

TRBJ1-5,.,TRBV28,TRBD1,CASSPTGADQPQHF,TGTGCCAGCAGTCCGACAGGGGCCGACCAGCCCCAGCATTTT
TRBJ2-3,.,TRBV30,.,CAWSGWGVSSTDTQYF,TGTGCCTGGAGTGGGTGGGGAGTCTCTAGCACAGATACGCAGTATTTT
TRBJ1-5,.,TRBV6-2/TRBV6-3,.,CASTTRGYQPQHF,TGTGCCAGCACCACCAGGGGTTATCAGCCCCAGCATTTT
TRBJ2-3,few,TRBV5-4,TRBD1,CASSPGQGSDTQYF,TGTGCCAGCAGCCCAGGACAGGGCTCAGATACGCAGTATTTT
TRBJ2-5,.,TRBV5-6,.,CASSLLARTQYF,TGTGCCAGCAGCCTTCTAGCGAGGACCCAGTACTTC
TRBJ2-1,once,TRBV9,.,CASSGPLGGYNEQFF,TGTGCCAGCAGCGGACCTTTGGGGGGATACAATGAGCAGTTCTTC
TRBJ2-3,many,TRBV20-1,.,CSARDMGGPDTQYF,TGCAGTGCTAGAGATATGGGGGGCCCAGATACGCAGTATTTT
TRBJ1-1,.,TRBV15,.,CATSSQAGTRNTEAFF,TGTGCCACCAGCAGCCAGGCCGGGACGAGGAACACTGAAGCTTTCTTT
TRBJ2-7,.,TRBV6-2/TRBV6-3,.,CASSYNYEQYF,TGTGCCAGCAGTTACAACTACGAGCAGTACTTC
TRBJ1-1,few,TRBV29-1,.,CSVIENTEAFF,TGCAGCGTCATAGAGAACACTGAAGCTTTCTTT
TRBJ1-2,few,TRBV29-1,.,CSGEGLAGPLDGYTF,TGCAGCGGGGAGGGCCTGGCAGGGCCACTGGATGGCTACACCTTC
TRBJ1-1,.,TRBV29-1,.,CSVTFLQDAFF,TGCAGCGTTACCTTTCTCCAGGATGCTTTCTTT
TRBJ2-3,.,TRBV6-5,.,CASSYLTTQSTDTQYF,TGTGCCAGCAGTTACTTGACTACCCAAAGCACAGATACGCAGTATTTT
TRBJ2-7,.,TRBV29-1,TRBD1,CSAMRQGGEQYF,TGCAGCGCAATGCGACAGGGGGGTGAGCAGTACTTC
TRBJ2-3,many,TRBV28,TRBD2,CASSSGLAGGFKDTQYF,TGTGCCAGCAGTAGCGGACTAGCGGGGGGTTTCAAGGATACGCAGTATTTT
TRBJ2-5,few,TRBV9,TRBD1,CASSVVGTAEETQYF,TGTGCCAGCAGCGTAGTTGGGACAGCAGAAGAGACCCAGTACTTC
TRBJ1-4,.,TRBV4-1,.,CASSQEVGRPGKLFF,TGCGCCAGCAGCCAAGAAGTTGGACGCCCTGGAAAACTGTTTTTT
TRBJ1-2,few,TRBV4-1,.,CASSQEPGLPNYGYTF,TGCGCCAGCAGCCAAGAGCCAGGACTCCCTAACTATGGCTACACCTTC
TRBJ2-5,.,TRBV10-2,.,CASSESMAQYF,TGCGCCAGCAGTGAGTCAATGGCCCAGTACTTC
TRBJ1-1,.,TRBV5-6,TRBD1,CASSLLTGGTEAFF,TGTGCCAGCAGCTTGCTGACAGGGGGAACTGAAGCTTTCTTT
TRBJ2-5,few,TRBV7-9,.,CASSAIRETQYF,TGTGCCAGCAGCGCAATTCGGGAGACCCAGTACTTC
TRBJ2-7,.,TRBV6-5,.,CASIGNSYEQYF,TGTGCCAGCATAGGAAATTCCTACGAGCAGTACTTC
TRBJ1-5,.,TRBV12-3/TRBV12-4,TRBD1,CASSPTGEILQPQHF,TGTGCCAGCAGTCCAACAGGGGAGATTTTACAGCCCCAGCATTTT
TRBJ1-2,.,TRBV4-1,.,CASSLSEWGDYTF,TGCGCCAGCAGCCTGTCAGAATGGGGGGACTACACCTTC
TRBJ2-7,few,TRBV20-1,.,CSARAGTTYEQYF,TGCAGTGCTAGGGCGGGAACCACCTACGAGCAGTACTTC
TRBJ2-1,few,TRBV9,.,CASSVSGGNEQFF,TGTGCCAGCAGCGTTTCAGGGGGGAATGAGCAGTTCTTC
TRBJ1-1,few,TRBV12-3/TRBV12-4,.,CASTLGLATEAFF,TGTGCCAGCACTCTGGGGTTGGCCACTGAAGCTTTCTTT
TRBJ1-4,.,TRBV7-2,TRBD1,CASSFSGQGAEKLFF,TGTGCCAGCAGCTTTTCGGGACAGGGGGCGGAAAAACTGTTTTTT
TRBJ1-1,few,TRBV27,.,CASRLSNTEAFF,TGTGCCAGCCGGCTCTCGAACACTGAAGCTTTCTTT
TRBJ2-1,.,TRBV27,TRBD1,CASSSPPGQGAKFF,TGTGCCAGCAGTTCCCCTCCCGGACAGGGGGCGAAGTTCTTC
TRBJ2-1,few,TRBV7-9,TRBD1,CASSLGGQSIYNEQFF,TGTGCCAGCAGCTTAGGGGGACAGAGTATCTACAATGAGCAGTTCTTC
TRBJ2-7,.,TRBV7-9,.,CASSFTVYEQYF,TGTGCCAGCAGCTTCACAGTCTACGAGCAGTACTTC
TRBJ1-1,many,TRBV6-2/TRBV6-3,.,CASSFLSRSTEAFF,TGTGCCAGCAGCTTCCTGTCTCGGAGCACTGAAGCTTTCTTT
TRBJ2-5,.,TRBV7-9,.,CASSHPSGGEGETQYF,TGTGCCAGCAGCCACCCCTCCGGGGGCGAGGGTGAGACCCAGTACTTC
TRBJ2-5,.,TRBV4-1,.,CASSQPMAGRPQETQYF,TGCGCCAGCAGCCAACCCATGGCAGGAAGGCCTCAAGAGACCCAGTACTTC
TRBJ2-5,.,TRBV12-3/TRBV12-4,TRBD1,CASSLTGAGETQYF,TGTGCCAGCAGTTTAACAGGGGCTGGTGAGACCCAGTACTTC
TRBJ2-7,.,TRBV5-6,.,CASSFLSGYYEQYF,TGTGCCAGCAGCTTCCTTTCAGGGTATTACGAGCAGTACTTC
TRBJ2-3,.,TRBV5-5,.,CASSLAGGRYTDTQYF,TGTGCCAGCAGCTTGGCCGGGGGCCGCTACACAGATACGCAGTATTTT
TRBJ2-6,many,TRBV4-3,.,CASSQDAGTGANVLTF,TGCGCCAGCAGCCAAGATGCCGGTACCGGGGCCAACGTCCTGACTTTC
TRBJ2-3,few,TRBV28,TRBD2,CASSPLRGRTDTQYF,TGTGCCAGCAGTCCTCTGCGGGGGAGAACAGATACGCAGTATTTT
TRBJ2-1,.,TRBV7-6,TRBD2,CASSLGVSGVNNEQFF,TGTGCCAGCAGCTTAGGGGTCAGCGGGGTAAACAATGAGCAGTTCTTC
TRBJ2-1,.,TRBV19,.,CASSPGIAEQFF,TGTGCCAGTAGCCCAGGGATCGCTGAGCAGTTCTTC
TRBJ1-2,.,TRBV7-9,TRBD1,CASSLTGVSNYGYTF,TGTGCCAGCAGCTTAACAGGGGTATCCAACTATGGCTACACCTTC
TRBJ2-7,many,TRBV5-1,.,CASSLGDYEQYF,TGCGCCAGCAGCTTGGGCGACTACGAGCAGTACTTC
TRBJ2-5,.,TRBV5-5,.,CASSWGWEETQYF,TGTGCCAGCAGCTGGGGCTGGGAAGAGACCCAGTACTTC
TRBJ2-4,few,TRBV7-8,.,CASSSGPGLSMAKNIQYF,TGTGCCAGCAGCTCGGGGCCGGGGCTATCTATGGCCAAAAACATTCAGTACTTC
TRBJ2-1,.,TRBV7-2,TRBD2,CASSSLAGRYNEQFF,TGTGCCAGCAGCTCCCTAGCGGGGCGATACAATGAGCAGTTCTTC
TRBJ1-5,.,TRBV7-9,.,CASSFGGNQPQHF,TGTGCCAGCAGCTTCGGGGGCAATCAGCCCCAGCATTTT
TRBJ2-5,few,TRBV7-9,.,CASSSLSRGAGETQYF,TGTGCCAGCAGCTCTCTGAGCAGGGGGGCCGGGGAGACCCAGTACTTC
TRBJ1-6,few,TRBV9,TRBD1,CASSTQTGFNSPLHF,TGTGCCAGCAGCACCCAGACAGGGTTTAATTCACCCCTCCACTTT
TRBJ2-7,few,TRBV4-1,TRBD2,CASSQDPLAGGIYEQYF,TGCGCCAGCAGCCAAGATCCGCTAGCGGGGGGGATCTACGAGCAGTACTTC
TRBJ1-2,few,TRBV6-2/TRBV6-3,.,CASSLTRTYGYTF,TGTGCCAGCAGCCTCACAAGGACCTATGGCTACACCTTC
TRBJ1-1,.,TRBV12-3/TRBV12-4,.,CASSSYLNTEAFF,TGTGCCAGCAGTTCCTACTTGAACACTGAAGCTTTCTTT
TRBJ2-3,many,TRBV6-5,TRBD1,CASSPGTGKGVGTDTQYF,TGTGCCAGCAGTCCCGGGACAGGGAAAGGGGTGGGCACAGATACGCAGTATTTT
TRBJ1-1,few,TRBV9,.,CASSVGEGLTEAFF,TGTGCCAGCAGCGTAGGGGAAGGGTTGACTGAAGCTTTCTTT